Included here is one TCR beta chain sequence, with context. In this CDR3 the conserved last residue, phenylalanine or tryptophan, is missing, so a read error is likely. These data are taken from a study of OX40 agonist ivuxolimab in advanced cancers. The wider study: Cancers in dose escalation were hepatocellular, melanoma, renal cell and head and neck.

Sequencing was performed with immunoSEQ multiplex PCR; in TCRdb, only in-frame clones are kept and a portion is missing. Of more than 95,000 clones in the sample, roughly nine tenths were seen once. The V end was cut by 3 bases, the J end by 1 base, with 15 bases between. This CDR3 region has 16 residues. CDR1 is SNHLY, CDR2 FYNNEI, per germline. The chain couples TRBV2 to TRBJ1-1; D is unclear. Sequenced material: CD4+ or CD8+ T cells sorted from blood, taken in a trial of the OX40 agonist ivuxolimab. This sequence originates from an adult with an advanced solid tumor such as melanoma, head and neck, liver or kidney cancer. This chain's CDR3 is CASSDTGRAENTEAFS. DNA for the CDR3: TGTGCCAGCAGTGACACGGGTCGGGCAGAGAACACTGAAGCTTTCTCT.